Given below is one T cell receptor (beta chain) in context. Antigen unknown. PCR used 60 Vbeta primers and 13 Jbeta primers. Profiling relied on immunoSEQ multiplex PCR, and the TCRdb table lists in-frame clones only, not all of them. The top ten clones hold 3% of a sample with 96,000 or so clones, roughly 74% of them seen once. The data stem from a study of cytomegalovirus exposure and HLA in healthy donors. Notes on the study in general: The likely origin of a cluster of highly shared sequence variants was a sequencing artifact.

The source material was PBMCs. The receptor was derived from a female donor in good health and CMV-seropositive.

CDR3 in DNA: TGCGCCAGTCGGACAGCCCTCTCCTACAATGAGCAGTTCTTC. Protein product: CASRTALSYNEQFF. The chain combines TRBV5-1 with TRBJ2-1, with D possibly being TRBD1 (6 bases). The CDR3 runs to 14 residues. V lost 8 bases and J lost 0, with 12 bases in between. Germline assignment: CDR1 SGHRS and CDR2 YFSETQ.